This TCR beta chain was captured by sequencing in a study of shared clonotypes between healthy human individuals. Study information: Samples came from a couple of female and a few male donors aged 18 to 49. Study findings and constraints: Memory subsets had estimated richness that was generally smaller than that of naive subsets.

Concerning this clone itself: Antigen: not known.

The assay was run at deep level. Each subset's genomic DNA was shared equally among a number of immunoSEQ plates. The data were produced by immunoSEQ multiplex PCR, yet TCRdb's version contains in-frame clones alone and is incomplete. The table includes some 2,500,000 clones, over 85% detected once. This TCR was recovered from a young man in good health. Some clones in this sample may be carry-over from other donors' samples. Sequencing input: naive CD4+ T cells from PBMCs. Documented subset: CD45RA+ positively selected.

The CDR3 DNA reads as TGTGCCATCAGTGGACAGGGGCAGACAGATACGCAGTATTTT. It encodes CAISGQGQTDTQYF. The chain combines TRBV10-3 with TRBJ2-3, with TRBD1 identical over 8 bases. Trimming at V came to 4 bases and at J to 3 bases, leaving 3 bases not matched to a gene. CDR1 and CDR2 from the germline V gene are ENHRY and SYGVKD. The CDR3 has 14 residues.